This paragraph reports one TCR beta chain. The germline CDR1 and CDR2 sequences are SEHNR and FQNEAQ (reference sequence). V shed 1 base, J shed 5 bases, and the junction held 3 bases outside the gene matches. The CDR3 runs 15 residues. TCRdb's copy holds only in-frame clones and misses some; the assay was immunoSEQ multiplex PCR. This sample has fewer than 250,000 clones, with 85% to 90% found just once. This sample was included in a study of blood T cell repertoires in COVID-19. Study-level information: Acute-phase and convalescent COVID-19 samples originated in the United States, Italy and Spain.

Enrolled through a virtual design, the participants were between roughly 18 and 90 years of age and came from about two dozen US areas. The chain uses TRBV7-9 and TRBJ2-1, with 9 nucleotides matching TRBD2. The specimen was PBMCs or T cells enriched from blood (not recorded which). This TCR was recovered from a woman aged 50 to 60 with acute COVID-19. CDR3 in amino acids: CASSLGSGSNNEQFF. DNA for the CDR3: TGTGCCAGCAGCTTAGGTAGCGGGAGTAACAATGAGCAGTTCTTC.